The 25 T cell receptor beta chains below all came from one sample that was sequenced in a study of Graves' ophthalmopathy and Graves' hyperthyroidism. As the template, RNA transcripts were used to amplify TCR beta CDR3 regions. The workflow started with a first-round RT-PCR run with HTBI primers and then moved on to a second-round multiplex PCR. Each CDR3 protein gets one entry after TCRdb re-called the multiplex PCR reads with MiXCR. The data contain a few hundred thousand distinct CDR3 sequences, about 15% of them singletons. Sample: peripheral blood. These receptors all stem from an adult woman with stable Graves' hyperthyroidism.

This clonotype was detected many times. The rearrangement joins TRBV4-1 to TRBJ2-2; the D gene is possibly TRBD1 (6 bases). Germline loops: CDR1 MGHRA, CDR2 YSYEKL. V was cut by 4 bases and J by 7 bases, with 16 bases left in between. The CDR3 totals 15 residues. CDR3 nucleotides: TGCGCCAGCAGCCTGCTGGGGGCGAAGGTCGGGGAGCTGTTTTTT. Its translation: CASSLLGAKVGELFF.

This clonotype was detected many times. The chain combines TRBV28 with TRBJ2-5, with TRBD1 matching over 7 bases. V shed 5 bases and J 3 bases; nucleotides not matched to a gene: 9. This CDR3 has 15 amino acids. The V gene's germline CDR1 is MDHEN and CDR2 SYDVKM. The CDR3 is CASSLIDRVEETQYF. Here the CDR3 DNA reads TGTGCCAGCAGTCTAATAGACAGGGTGGAAGAGACCCAGTACTTC.

A remark on this clonotype: Compared with germline, one end of the junction differs, possibly owing to a read error. The chain combines TRBV20-1 with TRBJ2-2; weak D call: TRBD2 (6 bases). This CDR3 comprises 11 residues. Germline CDR1 is DFQATT and CDR2 is SNEGSKA (reference sequence). For the CDR3, the DNA is TGCAGTGCCCGGCTTTCCGGGGAGGTGTTTTTT. Its protein is CSARLSGEVFF.

This clonotype came up many times. V usage is TRBV4-3 and J usage is TRBJ2-7, with 10 bases fitting TRBD2. The CDR3 loop spans 15 amino acids. J was trimmed by 3 bases and V by 2 bases; bases with no gene match: 4. Germline-derived CDR1 and CDR2 are LGHNA and YSLEER. CDR3 loop: CASSQLAGDVYEQYF. In DNA, the CDR3 is TGCGCCAGCAGCCAACTAGCGGGAGATGTCTACGAGCAGTACTTC.

This sequence joins TRBV6-5 and TRBJ1-2, with 9 bases that match TRBD1. The CDR3 length is 17 residues. Germline V gene lookup returns CDR1 MNHEY and CDR2 SVGAGI. J gave up 0 bases and V 2 bases, and 7 bases lay outside the gene matches. Written as DNA, the CDR3 is TGTGCCAGCAGTTACGCCGCGGGACAGGGAGCTAACTATGGCTACACCTTC. This gives the protein CASSYAAGQGANYGYTF.

The table lists this clonotype with many counts. This chain links TRBV7-2 with TRBJ1-1; D not resolved. CDR3 size: 14 residues. The V end lost 2 bases, the J end lost 0 bases, and 7 bases lay between the germline ends. Germline assignment: CDR1 SGHTA and CDR2 FQGNSA. CDR3 in amino acids: CASSLSQLNTEAFF. CDR3 coding DNA: TGTGCCAGCAGCTTATCGCAGTTGAACACTGAAGCTTTCTTT.

This clonotype has ten or more counts. The rearrangement joins TRBV5-5 to TRBJ1-1; D may be TRBD1 (5 bases). Trimming stripped 2 bases from V and 2 bases from J, with 13 bases between. The CDR3 consists of 15 residues. Germline V gene data show CDR1 as SGHKS and CDR2 as YYEKEE (reference sequence). The CDR3 DNA follows: TGTGCCAGCAGCTTCAAGGGACCGATTAACACTGAAGCTTTCTTT. Its translation: CASSFKGPINTEAFF.

This clonotype was seen many times. The chain uses TRBV6-1 and TRBJ2-5, with 8 bases fitting TRBD1. The CDR3 spans 15 residues. Germline CDR1 and CDR2: MNHNS and SASEGT. V dropped 4 bases and J dropped 5; count of bases not matched to a gene: 9. CDR3 amino acids: CASSGGQGVLETQYF. In nucleotides, the CDR3 is TGTGCCAGCAGTGGCGGACAGGGTGTTCTCGAGACCCAGTACTTC.

This chain joins TRBV28 and TRBJ1-3, with a possible D match to TRBD1 (5 bases). The CDR3 covers 19 residues. Trimming left V 5 bases short and J 0 bases short, with 23 bases between. Germline loops: CDR1 MDHEN, CDR2 SYDVKM. This CDR3 is CASSLYKDLRDGSGNTIYF. The CDR3 DNA sequence: TGTGCCAGCAGTCTCTATAAAGACCTCCGGGACGGCTCTGGAAACACCATATATTTT.

The count of this clonotype is one. V is TRBV3-1 and J is TRBJ2-2, with D possibly TRBD2 on 6 matching bases. Germline-derived CDR1 and CDR2 are LGHDT and YNNKEL (reference sequence). V was cut by 4 bases and J by 9 bases, with 18 bases left in between. This CDR3 region has 15 residues. The CDR3 reads CASSRPSAGQRELFF. The CDR3 bases are TGTGCCAGCAGCCGGCCTTCCGCGGGGCAAAGGGAGCTGTTTTTT.

This clonotype has a count of ten or more. The gene calls are TRBV11-2 and TRBJ1-2; no clear D. The CDR3 is 15 amino acids. Trimming cost V 0 bases and J 0 bases, with 8 bases left between them. Germline V lookup: CDR1 SGHAT, CDR2 FQNNGV. CDR3 residues: CASSLDPGSNYGYTF. The CDR3 DNA follows: TGTGCCAGCAGCTTAGATCCGGGGTCTAACTATGGCTACACCTTC.

This clonotype came up a few times. This rearrangement joins TRBV4-2 to TRBJ1-1; 9 bases map to TRBD1. CDR3 size: 17 residues. V was clipped by 4 bases and J by 4 bases; unmatched bases: 13. CDR1 and CDR2 (germline): LGHNA, YNFKEQ. For the CDR3, the DNA is TGTGCCAGCAGCCCGCCCCCGGGACAGGGAGGCCCCACTGAAGCTTTCTTT. Its protein product is CASSPPPGQGGPTEAFF.

This clonotype has at least ten counts. The chain has TRBV2 and TRBJ2-5, with 7 bases lining up with TRBD2. The CDR3 covers 14 residues. Trimming removed 6 bases from V and 4 bases from J; junction bases left unmatched: 8. Germline CDR1 is SNHLY and CDR2 is FYNNEI. CDR3 amino acids: CASRLRLARETQYF. CDR3 DNA sequence: TGTGCCAGCAGGCTTAGACTAGCCCGAGAGACCCAGTACTTC.

The chain is built from TRBV28 and TRBJ2-5, with D perhaps TRBD1 (6 bases). Germline V CDR1 and CDR2: MDHEN, SYDVKM. V was pared by 7 bases and J by 2 bases, with 14 bases between. This CDR3 has 14 amino acids. Written as DNA, the CDR3 is TGTGCCAGCACCTCTAGGACAGCTCAAGAGACCCAGTACTTC. This encodes CASTSRTAQETQYF. The full variable domain, with the rest looked up from reference TRBV28 and TRBJ2-5, is DVKVTQSSRYLVKRTGEKVFLECVQDMDHENMFWYRQDPGLGLRLIYFSYDVKMKEKGDIPEGYSVSREKKERFSLILESASTNQTSMYLCASTSRTAQETQYFGPGTRLLVL.

Only a few counts were recorded for this clonotype. The chain recombines TRBV6-5 with TRBJ2-4, with D perhaps TRBD2 (6 bases). The length of the CDR3 is 16 residues. V lost 3 bases and J 1 base, leaving 13 bases between the germline ends. The germline gives CDR1 MNHEY, CDR2 SVGAGI. The CDR3 nucleotides read TGTGCCAGCAGTTATAATGACCGGGAGGCCAAAAACATTCAGTACTTC. Its protein is CASSYNDREAKNIQYF.

This clonotype was detected many times. V gene TRBV15 combines with J gene TRBJ1-3; 8 bases match TRBD1. The J segment lost 4 bases and the V segment lost 0 bases, leaving 5 bases of the junction unmatched. Germline assignment: CDR1 LNHNV and CDR2 YYDKDF (reference sequence). This CDR3 region has 16 residues. The CDR3 DNA reads as TGTGCCACCAGCAGAGAGGCAGGGGGCTACGGAAACACCATATATTTT. Translated, it gives CATSREAGGYGNTIYF. Combining the CDR3 with reference TRBV15 and TRBJ1-3 gives the whole variable domain DAMVIQNPRYQVTQFGKPVTLSCSQTLNHNVMYWYQQKSSQAPKLLFHYYDKDFNNEADTPDNFQSRRPNTSFCFLDIRSPGLGDTAMYLCATSREAGGYGNTIYFGEGSWLTVV.

This clonotype was picked up many times. This sequence joins TRBV28 and TRBJ1-3; weak D call: TRBD1 (5 bases). The V gene's germline CDR1 is MDHEN and CDR2 SYDVKM. CDR3 length: 17 amino acids. The germline V and J ends were trimmed by 2 bases and 0 bases, with 14 bases remaining between them. In DNA, the CDR3 is TGTGCCAGCAGTTTACCCGGAACAGGCCACTCTGGAAACACCATATATTTT. Translated: CASSLPGTGHSGNTIYF. Variable domain in full (rest from reference TRBV28 and TRBJ1-3): DVKVTQSSRYLVKRTGEKVFLECVQDMDHENMFWYRQDPGLGLRLIYFSYDVKMKEKGDIPEGYSVSREKKERFSLILESASTNQTSMYLCASSLPGTGHSGNTIYFGEGSWLTVV.

This clonotype was counted ten times or more. V is TRBV20-1 and J is TRBJ2-7, with D possibly being TRBD2 (6 bases). Trimming stripped 6 bases from V and 0 bases from J, with 12 bases between. The CDR3 covers 13 residues. The V gene's germline CDR1 is DFQATT and CDR2 SNEGSKA (reference sequence). In DNA, the CDR3 is TGCAGTGCAGCTCTAGCGTTCTCCTACGAGCAGTACTTC. The encoded protein is CSAALAFSYEQYF.

This clonotype was observed at least ten times. The chain couples TRBV29-1 to TRBJ1-1; D is unclear. In germline, CDR1 is SQVTM, CDR2 ANQGSEA. Trimming stripped 4 bases from V and 1 base from J, with 7 bases between. This CDR3 comprises 12 residues. CDR3 DNA: TGCAGCGTTGTGAAGGGGAACACTGAAGCTTTCTTT. Translated, it gives CSVVKGNTEAFF.

This clonotype was found many times. The V gene is TRBV29-1, the J gene TRBJ2-5; 10 bases align to TRBD1. V dropped 3 bases and J dropped 7; count of bases not matched to a gene: 8. CDR3 length: 14 residues. The germline V gene has CDR1 SQVTM and CDR2 ANQGSEA. The CDR3 sequence is CSVDEDRGSGTQYF. Written as DNA, the CDR3 is TGCAGCGTTGATGAGGACAGGGGGTCGGGGACCCAGTACTTC. The whole variable domain, filled in from reference TRBV29-1 and TRBJ2-5, reads SAVISQKPSRDICQRGTSLTIQCQVDSQVTMMFWYRQQPGQSLTLIATANQGSEATYESGFVIDKFPISRPNLTFSTLTVSNMSPEDSSIYLCSVDEDRGSGTQYFGPGTRLLVL.

The chain joins TRBV6-1 to TRBJ2-7, with D perhaps assigned TRBD1 or TRBD2 (7 bases each). Trimming stripped 6 bases from V and 3 bases from J, with 18 bases between. The CDR3 has 15 amino acids. Germline V gene sequence: CDR1 MNHNS, CDR2 SASEGT. The CDR3 region has the DNA TGTGCCAGCAGGGCAGGGGGGGGCGGTGGCTACGAGCAGTACTTC. Protein sequence: CASRAGGGGGYEQYF.

This chain uses TRBV20-1 with TRBJ1-1; no clear D gene. The ends were cut back, 5 bases at V and 0 bases at J, with 13 bases in the middle. Germline values: CDR1 DFQATT, CDR2 SNEGSKA (reference sequence). The CDR3 spans 14 residues. The CDR3 here is CSAVRSGVNTEAFF. In DNA form, the CDR3 reads TGCAGTGCTGTACGTAGCGGAGTGAACACTGAAGCTTTCTTT.

In its sample, this clonotype was seen many times. The chain uses TRBV2 and TRBJ2-7; perhaps TRBD1 as D (6 bases). Trimming took 5 bases from V and 6 from J, leaving 11 bases between them. Germline CDR1 is SNHLY and CDR2 is FYNNEI. The length of the CDR3 is 12 residues. The CDR3 DNA is TGTGCCAGCAGTCATTCGACAGGCGAGCAGTACTTC. It codes for CASSHSTGEQYF.

This clonotype was recorded at least ten times. This rearrangement joins TRBV28 to TRBJ2-5; D not certain. The CDR3 covers 13 residues. V gave up 8 bases and J gave up 1 base, with 11 bases separating them. The germline V gene has CDR1 MDHEN and CDR2 SYDVKM. The CDR3 loop reads CASAPRTQETQYF. The CDR3 region has the DNA TGTGCCAGCGCCCCGCGGACCCAAGAGACCCAGTACTTC.

At least ten counts were recorded for this clonotype. The V and J genes are TRBV7-8 and TRBJ1-1; TRBD1 agrees at 8 bases. Trimming removed 1 base from V and 0 bases from J; junction bases left unmatched: 10. The germline V gene has CDR1 SGHVS and CDR2 FQNEAQ. The CDR3 has 18 residues. Here the CDR3 DNA reads TGTGCCAGCAGCTTAGAACCGGGACAGGCCAACCTGAACACTGAAGCTTTCTTT. This sequence encodes CASSLEPGQANLNTEAFF. The variable domain in full, with the rest retrieved from reference TRBV7-8 and TRBJ1-1, is GAGVSQSPRYKVAKRGQDVALRCDPISGHVSLFWYQQALGQGPEFLTYFQNEAQLDKSGLPSDRFFAERPEGSVSTLKIQRTQQEDSAVYLCASSLEPGQANLNTEAFFGQGTRLTVV.